The 9 T cell receptor beta chains below were found in one sample sequenced in a study of CD8 T cells in Susac syndrome. Reverse transcription used roughly 0.45 to 1 ug RNA and random hexamers. TCRdb independently ran MiXCR on the immunoSEQ multiplex PCR reads; one entry per CDR3 protein. This sample has under 90,000 distinct CDR3 sequences, with approximately 95% found just once. Sequencing input: CD8+ T cells from PBMCs. These receptor sequences come from a human donor with Susac syndrome.

This clonotype showed up just once. J is TRBJ2-1 and V is TRBV20-1; a possible D gene is TRBD2 (5 bases). This CDR3 spans 11 amino acids. V dropped 8 bases and J dropped 8 bases, with 13 bases sitting between them. In germline, CDR1 is DFQATT, CDR2 SNEGSKA (reference sequence). The CDR3 loop reads CSPLSGHEQFF. The CDR3 DNA reads as TGCAGTCCCCTAAGCGGTCATGAGCAGTTCTTC.

The gene calls are TRBV9 and TRBJ2-5, with D possibly matching TRBD2 (7 bases). Germline CDR1 is SGDLS and CDR2 is YYNGEE. The V end lost 0 bases, the J end lost 4 bases, and 13 bases lay between the germline ends. CDR3 length equals 15 residues. The CDR3 protein is CASSVEGGGGETQYF. CDR3 nucleotides: TGTGCCAGCAGCGTAGAGGGGGGAGGGGGAGAGACCCAGTACTTC. Looking up the rest from reference TRBV9 and TRBJ2-5 gives the full variable domain: DSGVTQTPKHLITATGQRVTLRCSPRSGDLSVYWYQQSLDQGLQFLIQYYNGEERAKGNILERFSAQQFPDLHSELNLSSLELGDSALYFCASSVEGGGGETQYFGPGTRLLVL.

The V call is TRBV2, the J call TRBJ2-1; weak D call: TRBD1 (6 bases). Germline V gene lookup returns CDR1 SNHLY and CDR2 FYNNEI. Deletions cut 1 base from V and 4 bases from J, with 8 bases between. The CDR3 consists of 14 residues. CDR3 bases: TGTGCCAGCAGTGAAGGCAGGGGATACAATGAGCAGTTCTTC. Its protein product is CASSEGRGYNEQFF.

This chain links TRBV27 with TRBJ2-1; D is unresolved. Per the germline V gene, CDR1 is MNHEY and CDR2 is SMNVEV (reference sequence). The V end was cut by 8 bases, the J end by 9 bases, with 8 bases between. The CDR3 loop spans 10 amino acids. The CDR3 DNA reads as TGTGCCAGCGGTTCAGTTGAGCAGTTCTTC. Amino acid sequence: CASGSVEQFF.

The chain couples TRBV5-6 to TRBJ1-5; D is unclear. In germline, CDR1 is SGHDT, CDR2 YYEEEE. Trimming cost V 1 base and J 5 bases, with 7 bases left between them. The CDR3 loop spans 13 amino acids. The CDR3 sequence: CASSLLSDQPQHF. The CDR3 coding sequence is TGTGCCAGCAGCTTGCTCAGCGATCAGCCCCAGCATTTT.

The chain has TRBV13 and TRBJ2-3; D is ambiguous. The CDR3 sequence is 12 residues long. Germline-derived CDR1 and CDR2 are PRHDT and FYEKMQ (reference sequence). Trimming cost V 6 bases and J 7 bases, with 11 bases left between them. The CDR3 sequence: CASSPGSNTQYF. In nucleotides, the CDR3 is TGTGCCAGCAGTCCGGGTTCGAATACGCAGTATTTT. Variable domain in full (rest from reference TRBV13 and TRBJ2-3): AAGVIQSPRHLIKEKRETATLKCYPIPRHDTVYWYQQGPGQDPQFLISFYEKMQSDKGSIPDRFSAQQFSDYHSELNMSSLELGDSALYFCASSPGSNTQYFGPGTRLTVL.

The chain has TRBV6-5 and TRBJ2-7; the D gene could be TRBD1 or TRBD2 (5 bases each). The V end was cut by 11 bases, the J end by 0 bases, with 14 bases between. The CDR3 extends over 13 amino acids. The germline V gene has CDR1 MNHEY and CDR2 SVGAGI. The CDR3 DNA reads as TGTGCCGCAGGGCCGGGGAGCTCCTACGAGCAGTACTTC. Protein: CAAGPGSSYEQYF.

This chain joins TRBV29-1 and TRBJ2-1; 8 bases fit TRBD1. V was clipped by 0 bases and J by 9 bases; unmatched bases: 7. Per the germline V gene, CDR1 is SQVTM and CDR2 is ANQGSEA. The CDR3 totals 14 residues. The CDR3 nucleotides are TGCAGCGTTGAAGAGGACAGGGAAGGCAGTGAGCAGTTCTTC. This encodes CSVEEDREGSEQFF.

The rearrangement links TRBV7-2 to TRBJ2-1; unclear D gene. Germline V gene sequence: CDR1 SGHTA, CDR2 FQGNSA. There are 11 residues in the CDR3. V gave up 3 bases and J gave up 9 bases, with 6 bases separating them. The chain's CDR3 is CASSLLGEQFF. The CDR3 DNA reads TGTGCCAGCAGCTTGCTTGGTGAGCAGTTCTTC.